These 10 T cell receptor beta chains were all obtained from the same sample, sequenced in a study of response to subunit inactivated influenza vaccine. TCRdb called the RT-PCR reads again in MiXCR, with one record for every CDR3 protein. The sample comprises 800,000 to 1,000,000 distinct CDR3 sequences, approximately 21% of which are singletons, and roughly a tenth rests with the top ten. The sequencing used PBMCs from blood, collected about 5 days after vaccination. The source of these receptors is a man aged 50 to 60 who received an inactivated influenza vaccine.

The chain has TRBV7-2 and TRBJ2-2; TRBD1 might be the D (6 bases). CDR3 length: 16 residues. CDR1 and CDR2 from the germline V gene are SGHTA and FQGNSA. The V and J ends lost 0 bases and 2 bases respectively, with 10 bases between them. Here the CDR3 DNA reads TGTGCCAGCAGCTTAGCTGGGGGCATCAACACCGGGGAGCTGTTTTTT. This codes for CASSLAGGINTGELFF.

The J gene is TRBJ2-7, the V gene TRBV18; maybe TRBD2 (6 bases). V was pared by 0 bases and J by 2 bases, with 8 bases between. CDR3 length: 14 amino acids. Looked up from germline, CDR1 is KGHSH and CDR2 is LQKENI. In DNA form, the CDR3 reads TGTGCCAGCTCACCACCGGCGGGGCCCTACGAGCAGTACTTC. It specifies CASSPPAGPYEQYF.

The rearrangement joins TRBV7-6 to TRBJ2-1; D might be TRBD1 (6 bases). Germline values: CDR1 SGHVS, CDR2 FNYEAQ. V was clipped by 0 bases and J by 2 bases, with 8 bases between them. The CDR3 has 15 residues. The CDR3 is CASSLADSTYNEQFF. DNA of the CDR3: TGTGCCAGCAGCTTAGCGGACAGCACCTACAATGAGCAGTTCTTC.

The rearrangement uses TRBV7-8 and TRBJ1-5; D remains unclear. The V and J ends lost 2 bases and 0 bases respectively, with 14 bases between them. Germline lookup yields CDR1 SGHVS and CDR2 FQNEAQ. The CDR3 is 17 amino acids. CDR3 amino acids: CASSLLPGRNSNQPQHF. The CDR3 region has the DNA TGTGCCAGCAGCTTACTTCCCGGACGTAATAGCAATCAGCCCCAGCATTTT.

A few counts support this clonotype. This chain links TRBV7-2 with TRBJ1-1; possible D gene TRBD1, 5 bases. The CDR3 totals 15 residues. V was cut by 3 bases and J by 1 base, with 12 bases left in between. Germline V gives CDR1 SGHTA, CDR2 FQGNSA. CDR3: CASSFLGTGNTEAFF. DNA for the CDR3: TGTGCCAGCAGCTTCCTCGGGACGGGGAACACTGAAGCTTTCTTT.

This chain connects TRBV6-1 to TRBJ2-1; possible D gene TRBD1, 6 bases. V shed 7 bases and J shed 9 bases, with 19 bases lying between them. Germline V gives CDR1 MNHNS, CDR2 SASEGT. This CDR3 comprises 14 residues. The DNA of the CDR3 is TGTGCCAGCACCCCCTTCGGGACATCTATTGAGCAGTTCTTC. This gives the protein CASTPFGTSIEQFF.

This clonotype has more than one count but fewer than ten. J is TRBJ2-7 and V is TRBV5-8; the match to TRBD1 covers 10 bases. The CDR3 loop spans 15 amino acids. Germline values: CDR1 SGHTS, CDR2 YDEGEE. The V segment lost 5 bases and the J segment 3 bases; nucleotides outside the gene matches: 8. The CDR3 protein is CASSFAGTGDYEQYF. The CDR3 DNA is TGTGCCAGCAGTTTCGCCGGGACAGGGGACTACGAGCAGTACTTC.

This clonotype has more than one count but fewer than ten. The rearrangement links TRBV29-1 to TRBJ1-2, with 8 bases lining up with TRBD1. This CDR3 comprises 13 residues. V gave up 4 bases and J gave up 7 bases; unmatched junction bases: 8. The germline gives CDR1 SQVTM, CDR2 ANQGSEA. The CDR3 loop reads CSVGGQEVGGYTF. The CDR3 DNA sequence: TGCAGCGTTGGGGGACAGGAAGTAGGTGGCTACACCTTC. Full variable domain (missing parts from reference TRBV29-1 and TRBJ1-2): SAVISQKPSRDICQRGTSLTIQCQVDSQVTMMFWYRQQPGQSLTLIATANQGSEATYESGFVIDKFPISRPNLTFSTLTVSNMSPEDSSIYLCSVGGQEVGGYTFGSGTRLTVV.

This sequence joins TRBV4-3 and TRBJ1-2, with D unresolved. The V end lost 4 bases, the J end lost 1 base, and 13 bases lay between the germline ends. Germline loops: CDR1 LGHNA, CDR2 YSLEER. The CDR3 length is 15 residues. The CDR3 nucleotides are TGCGCCAGCAGCCCCCGTTTGGAAAATAACTATGGCTACACCTTC. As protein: CASSPRLENNYGYTF.

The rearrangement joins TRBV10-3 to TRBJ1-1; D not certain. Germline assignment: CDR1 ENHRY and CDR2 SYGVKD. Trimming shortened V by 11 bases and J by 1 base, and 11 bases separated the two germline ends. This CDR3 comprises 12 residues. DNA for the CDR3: TGTGCCTCCATGAACCCGAACACTGAAGCTTTCTTT. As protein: CASMNPNTEAFF.